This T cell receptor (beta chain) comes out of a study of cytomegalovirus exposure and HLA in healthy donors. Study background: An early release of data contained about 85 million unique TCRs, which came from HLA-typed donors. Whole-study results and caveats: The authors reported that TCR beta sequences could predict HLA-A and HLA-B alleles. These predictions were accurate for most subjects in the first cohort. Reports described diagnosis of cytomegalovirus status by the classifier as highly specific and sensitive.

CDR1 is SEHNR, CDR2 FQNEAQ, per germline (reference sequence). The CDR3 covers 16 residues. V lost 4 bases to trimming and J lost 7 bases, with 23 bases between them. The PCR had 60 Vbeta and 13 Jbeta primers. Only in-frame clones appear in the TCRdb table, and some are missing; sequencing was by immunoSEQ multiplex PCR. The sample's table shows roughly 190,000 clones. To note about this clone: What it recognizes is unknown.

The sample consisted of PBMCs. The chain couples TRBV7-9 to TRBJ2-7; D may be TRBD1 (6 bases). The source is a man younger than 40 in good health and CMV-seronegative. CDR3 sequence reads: CASSYSGGTGPREQYF. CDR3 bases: TGTGCCAGCAGCTACTCTGGGGGAACAGGGCCTCGGGAGCAGTACTTC.